This T cell receptor beta chain was recorded in a study of CD8 T cells in Susac syndrome. Negative magnetic isolation gave CD8+ and CD4+ cells; FACS enriched CD8+ TEMRA. Random hexamers were used to reverse transcribe an amount of roughly 0.5 to 1 ug RNA. With immunoSEQ multiplex PCR, TCR beta CDR3 was amplified across 54 Vbeta and 13 Jbeta. TCRdb independently ran MiXCR on the immunoSEQ multiplex PCR reads; one entry per CDR3 protein. Among a few hundred thousand distinct CDR3 sequences listed, 85% to 95% were seen once. Trimming shortened V by 1 base and J by 0 bases, and 10 bases separated the two germline ends. The CDR3 loop spans 15 amino acids. Germline CDR1 is GTSNPN and CDR2 is SVGIG (reference sequence).

Sequencing input: CD4+ T cells from PBMCs. The TCR originated in a human donor with multiple sclerosis. The chain has TRBV30 and TRBJ1-5; no reliable D call. The CDR3 DNA reads as TGTGCCTGGAGTGCGGATCTAAATAGCAATCAGCCCCAGCATTTT. Its protein is CAWSADLNSNQPQHF.